Listed below are T cell receptor beta chains from one sample, sequenced in a study of cytomegalovirus exposure and HLA in healthy donors. Profiled with immunoSEQ multiplex PCR; TCRdb holds only in-frame clones, not every one. The data contain 110,000 to 150,000 clones, nearly 80% of them seen just once; the ten biggest clones take up about 4.7%. The sequenced material came from PBMCs. All receptors come from a male donor in good health and CMV-seronegative. CDR3s include the opening cysteine and the closing phenylalanine or tryptophan. Each record gives: J gene, D gene, V gene, clone size, CDR3 DNA, CDR3 protein. D genes are given only for firm matches. A clone size is listed for some rows: how often the clone was seen (once, few, many), or a class if it is expanded.

>TRBJ2-1|NA|TRBV11-2|few
TGTGCCAGCAGCTTGACAGGGGAGGGCGATGAGCAGTTCTTC
CASSLTGEGDEQFF
>TRBJ2-5|TRBD2|TRBV6-1|NA
TGTGCCAGCAGTCCCCTTGGCGGGGGGCACGAGACCCAGTACTTC
CASSPLGGGHETQYF
>TRBJ2-5|TRBD2|TRBV18|NA
TGTGCCAGCTCACCAGGGACTAGCGGGGCTATGCAAGAGACCCAGTACTTC
CASSPGTSGAMQETQYF
>TRBJ1-1|TRBD1|TRBV5-1|NA
TGCGCCAGTCAGAGGACAGGAGTGGCTTTCTTT
CASQRTGVAFF
>TRBJ2-5|TRBD1|TRBV5-1|NA
TGCGCCAGCAGCCTAGGCCGGGACAGCCAAGAGACCCAGTACTTC
CASSLGRDSQETQYF
>TRBJ1-1|NA|TRBV18|NA
TGTGCCAGCTCACCCCTTGCAGGGGACACTGAAGCTTTCTTT
CASSPLAGDTEAFF
>TRBJ2-2|NA|TRBV27|NA
TGTGCCAGCAGCAACAGGGTAACCGGGGAGCTGTTTTTT
CASSNRVTGELFF
>TRBJ2-7|NA|TRBV5-4|NA
TGTGCCAGCAGCTTGTCAAAGGACAGAAGCTCCTACGAGCAGTACTTC
CASSLSKDRSSYEQYF
>TRBJ2-3|NA|TRBV7-6|once
TGTGCCAGCAGCTTAGTCTATAAAAGGGGTACGCAGTATTTT
CASSLVYKRGTQYF
>TRBJ2-3|NA|TRBV18|NA
TGTGCCAGCTCACCACCTCAGCTGGGAGCAGATACGCAGTATTTT
CASSPPQLGADTQYF
>TRBJ2-7|NA|TRBV4-3|once
TGCGCCAGCAGCCAAAAGGTCGACTACCATCCCTACGAGCAGTACTTC
CASSQKVDYHPYEQYF
>TRBJ1-1|NA|TRBV7-9|NA
TGTGCCAGCAGCCCAGATAGGACTCAAGCGGGGAACACTGAAGCTTTCTTT
CASSPDRTQAGNTEAFF
>TRBJ2-7|TRBD1|TRBV6-5|NA
TGTGCCAGCAGCAGGGACAGGGCGAGCTCCTACGAGCAGTACTTC
CASSRDRASSYEQYF
>TRBJ2-3|NA|TRBV7-9|once
TGTGCCAGCAGCCTTTTTGGGCAAAATACGCAGTATTTT
CASSLFGQNTQYF
>TRBJ2-7|NA|TRBV6-6|NA
TGTGCCAGCAGTCGGGCGTCCGAGGGGCAGTACTTC
CASSRASEGQYF
>TRBJ1-5|NA|TRBV6-4|NA
TGTGCCAGCAGTGAAAATGGGGGAGGGCAGCCCCAGCATTTT
CASSENGGGQPQHF
>TRBJ1-1|TRBD1|TRBV5-6|NA
TGTGCCAGCAGCTTGGTTTTGGGCAGGGGGGAAGCTTTCTTT
CASSLVLGRGEAFF
>TRBJ2-1|NA|TRBV29-1|few
TGCAGCCAAAATCGGGGGGCAGTTTACAATGAGCAGTTCTTC
CSQNRGAVYNEQFF
>TRBJ2-7|NA|TRBV6-5|once
TGTGCCAGCAGTTATAGGGGGCGGGGCTACGAGCAGTACTTC
CASSYRGRGYEQYF
>TRBJ1-3|NA|TRBV4-2|NA
TGTGCCAGCAGCCCACAGCTCGCCTCTGGAAACACCATATATTTT
CASSPQLASGNTIYF
>TRBJ1-1|TRBD1|TRBV27|NA
TGTGCCAGCAGTCCATTTAGGGGGCAAGAAGCTTTCTTT
CASSPFRGQEAFF
>TRBJ1-2|NA|TRBV30|NA
TGTGCCTGGGGGTGGGGAGGAGGCTACACCTTC
CAWGWGGGYTF
>TRBJ2-7|TRBD1|TRBV15|NA
TGTGCCACCAGCAGAGATCTCCCGGGACAGGGCTACGAGCAGTACTTC
CATSRDLPGQGYEQYF
>TRBJ2-1|TRBD1|TRBV29-1|NA
TGCAGCGTTGAAGAGGCGGGACAGGGGGACCATGAGCAGTTCTTC
CSVEEAGQGDHEQFF
>TRBJ2-1|NA|TRBV5-4|NA
TGTGCCAGCAGCACGTCCCCACTTGGCGGGGAGGCCCAAGAGCAGTTCTTC
CASSTSPLGGEAQEQFF
>TRBJ2-7|NA|TRBV2|NA
TGTGCCAGCAGCGGACAGAATCCCTACGAGCAGTACTTC
CASSGQNPYEQYF
>TRBJ1-6|TRBD1|TRBV9|NA
TGTGCCAGCAGCGCAGACAGGGGACGTTCACCCCTCCACTTT
CASSADRGRSPLHF
>TRBJ1-2|NA|TRBV27|NA
TGTGCCACCAGACCCTTTTCCTCAGCTAACTATGGCTACACCTTC
CATRPFSSANYGYTF